This T cell receptor beta chain was captured by sequencing in a study of blood T cell repertoires in COVID-19 (dated by TCRdb to between 2020 and 2021). Context from the whole study: Collaborator samples came from the United States, Italy and Spain and covered acute and convalescent phases of COVID-19. The prospective study material was composed of cDNA or gDNA derived from T cells, B-cell-depleted T cells, or PBMCs. Subjects who had been exposed to COVID-19, were actively infected with it, or had recovered from it provided the deeply sampled blood TCRbeta repertoires that made up the dataset. The repertoires were made available in a free public database intended to serve as a resource for research on the immune response to SARS-CoV-2. Samples were obtained from the ongoing ImmuneRACE study (first 160 participants) and from 950 to 1,500 subjects provided by 6 global collaborators. A de-identified subject ID, COVID-19 status, age in years and sex were almost always included in the sample metadata. Where available, HLA class I and class II types were taken from metadata supplied by the sample provider and were not determined by assay-based typing.

The immunoSEQ Assay, a bias-controlled multiplex PCR, was used to amplify TCRbeta CDR3 regions from genomic DNA. As for the authors' bioinformatics: Within the assay, amplification of reference gene primers was used to estimate how many nucleated cells each sample contained. To quantify the absolute abundance of each unique TCRbeta CDR3 rearrangement, sequence reads were collapsed and filtered. For each sample, productive Simpson clonality was calculated as the square root of Simpson's diversity index over productive rearrangements. This is the immuneACCESS table as TCRdb keeps it, with only in-frame sequences that have V and J called. A part of the clones is gone; compared with another copy, unresolved V genes explain less than half, and the rest is unexplained. V, J and clone size are taken as reported in that table, and D and trimming were inferred from the DNA itself. The sample data list roughly 200,000 clones, and approximately 80% of these were observed just once. The ten largest clonotypes hold around 6.3% of the sample.

A word on this clone: The antigen it recognizes is unknown. No much larger clonotype is one base removed from it; base qualities were not supplied.

In Seattle, one collaborating source enrolled patients while the infection was active and tracked those patients longitudinally over the course of disease. Whole blood was collected in K2EDTA tubes by collaborating institutions according to the institutions' own protocols. For TCRbeta analysis, collaborator samples were shipped as frozen whole blood, as isolated PBMCs, or as DNA extracted from either sample type. The CDR3 holds 19 amino acids from the cysteine to the phenylalanine. Only the CDR3 region is kept as DNA, spanning 57 bases read in frame from base 1. Trimming takes 0 bases off V and 3 bases off J; junction bases not matched to a gene: 14. Reading the germline V gene gives CDR1 MGHRA and CDR2 YSYEKL. Study-wide findings and limitations: The amount of clinical and demographic metadata varied by source and participant and was provided uncurated.

The sequence came from a woman in her thirties or forties with COVID-19, enrolled during active disease. The V and J segments used are TRBV4-1 and TRBJ1-2, with 9 middle bases fitting TRBD1. Sample: peripheral blood. The DNA reads as follows: TGCGCCAGCAGCCAAGACTTCGACAGGGGGTGGACGCCTCACTATGGCTACACCTTC. It translates to CASSQDFDRGWTPHYGYTF.